Following are 25 T cell receptor beta chains from one sample sequenced in a study of vaccination and CD4 T cells after COVID-19 (dated by TCRdb to 2022 to 2024). Libraries came from PCR. TCRdb lists the instrument as Illumina iSeq 100. At the Johns Hopkins FTIC core, DNA from the cultured CD4+ T cells underwent TCR sequencing with the Oncomine TCR Beta short-read assay. Using fastp at Q25 and MiXCR, TCRdb reprocessed the public reads and kept productive beta chains. Rows with one shared CDR3 protein collapse into an entry with the most common genes and DNA. For this sample the table gives roughly 13,000 distinct CDR3 sequences, of which approximately 58% were detected only once. Approximately 15% of the sample is taken by the ten largest. Antigen specificity for these receptors is unknown. This specimen's treatment or condition label, per the study, means: approximately 10-day PBMC culture with coronavirus spike peptide pools or control peptides (ViraFEST assay).

Specimen: CD4+ T cells from blood, cultured in vitro. The receptor set was obtained from a human donor who had recovered from COVID-19.

By proportion, this clonotype is large. The chain combines TRBV27 with TRBJ2-2, with D hard to call. This CDR3 has 10 residues. V gave up 2 bases and J gave up 12 bases, with 4 bases separating them. Germline CDR1 reads MNHEY; CDR2 reads SMNVEV (reference sequence). The CDR3: CASSLDKLFF. The CDR3 DNA follows: TGTGCCAGCAGTTTAGATAAGCTGTTTTTT.

This clonotype was counted between two and nine times. The chain employs TRBV6-1 and TRBJ2-5; perhaps TRBD2 as D (5 bases). Germline CDR1 reads MNHNS; CDR2 reads SASEGT. V was clipped by 8 bases and J by 1 base, with 8 bases between them. The length of the CDR3 is 12 residues. The CDR3 region has the DNA TGTGCCAGCTCAGCGGTCCAAGAGACCCAGTACTTC. Its protein product is CASSAVQETQYF.

By sample fraction, this clonotype is medium-sized. J is TRBJ2-7 and V is TRBV30, with a tentative D call TRBD2 (5 bases). Germline CDR1 is GTSNPN and CDR2 is SVGIG (reference sequence). This CDR3 is built from 16 residues. V was shortened by 2 bases and J by 0 bases, with 17 bases between the two germline ends. In DNA, the CDR3 is TGTGCCTGGAGTCGAGGCCTTAGCGCTAGCTCCTACGAGCAGTACTTC. It translates to CAWSRGLSASSYEQYF. The whole variable domain, filled in from reference TRBV30 and TRBJ2-7, reads SQTIHQWPATLVQPVGSPLSLECTVEGTSNPNLYWYRQAAGRGLQLLFYSVGIGQISSEVPQNLSASRPQDRQFILSSKKLLLSDSGFYLCAWSRGLSASSYEQYFGPGTRLTVT.

This clonotype was observed a handful of times. This chain links TRBV6-2 or TRBV6-3 with TRBJ2-5; 7 bases align to TRBD1. The ends lost 6 bases at V and 4 bases at J; junction bases unmatched: 8. The CDR3 sequence is 14 residues long. Germline V gene data show CDR1 as MNHEY and CDR2 as SVGEGT. The CDR3 is CASSPTGEGETQYF. The CDR3 region has the DNA TGTGCCAGCAGCCCTACAGGGGAAGGAGAGACCCAGTACTTC.

The chain uses TRBV6-5 and TRBJ2-7; TRBD1 agrees at 7 bases. The CDR3 totals 14 residues. The ends lost 2 bases at V and 5 bases at J; junction bases unmatched: 6. The germline V gene encodes CDR1 MNHEY and CDR2 SVGAGI. CDR3 amino acids: CASSYLQGENEQYF. The DNA of the CDR3 is TGTGCCAGCAGTTACCTCCAGGGGGAGAACGAGCAGTACTTC.

This chain uses TRBV20-1 with TRBJ1-3; D ambiguous. Germline V lookup: CDR1 DFQATT, CDR2 SNEGSKA (reference sequence). The CDR3 runs 14 residues. With 0 bases removed from V and 3 bases from J, the gap between germline ends came to 9 bases. DNA of the CDR3: TGCAGTGCTAGAGATTTGATACGTGGAAACACCATATATTTT. This translates into CSARDLIRGNTIYF.

V gene TRBV4-3 combines with J gene TRBJ2-4; no clear D gene. The V end was cut by 4 bases, the J end by 0 bases, with 7 bases between. Germline values: CDR1 LGHNA, CDR2 YSLEER. The CDR3 has 14 residues. CDR3 nucleotide sequence: TGCGCCAGCAGCCTGGGGTTAGCCAAAAACATTCAGTACTTC. Translation gives CASSLGLAKNIQYF.

The chain combines TRBV6-1 with TRBJ2-7; 9 bases agree with TRBD1. The CDR3 loop spans 14 amino acids. V trimming: 10 bases; J trimming: 2 bases; junction bases outside the gene matches: 9. Germline V gene sequence: CDR1 MNHNS, CDR2 SASEGT. CDR3 DNA: TGTGCCACCGCCGGAAGGACAGGGGCCTACGAGCAGTACTTC. Protein: CATAGRTGAYEQYF.

In its sample, this clonotype was seen a few times. The chain recombines TRBV20-1 with TRBJ2-3, with no clear D. Looked up from germline, CDR1 is DFQATT and CDR2 is SNEGSKA (reference sequence). Trimming removed 3 bases at V and 3 bases at J, with 25 bases between. The CDR3 sequence is 18 residues long. The CDR3 here is CSARVPLVAKSTTDTQYF. In DNA, the CDR3 is TGCAGTGCTAGGGTCCCCCTGGTAGCCAAAAGTACAACAGATACGCAGTATTTT.

The J gene is TRBJ1-2, the V gene TRBV30, with D maybe TRBD1 (6 bases). Trimming left V 3 bases short and J 8 bases short, with 16 bases between. The CDR3 is 13 residues long. Germline-derived CDR1 and CDR2 are GTSNPN and SVGIG (reference sequence). This CDR3 reads CAWSRGPFEGYTF. The CDR3 region has the DNA TGTGCCTGGAGCAGGGGCCCTTTCGAGGGCTACACCTTC.

J is TRBJ1-1 and V is TRBV28, with D possibly matching TRBD1 (6 bases). Trimming cost V 5 bases and J 0 bases, with 10 bases left between them. The CDR3 has 14 amino acids. Per the germline V gene, CDR1 is MDHEN and CDR2 is SYDVKM. The CDR3 sequence is CASSRQGMNTEAFF. DNA of the CDR3: TGTGCCAGCAGTCGCCAGGGGATGAACACTGAAGCTTTCTTT.

This clonotype was recorded once. This chain connects TRBV5-5 to TRBJ1-5; D remains unclear. The CDR3 length is 14 residues. Trimming removed 2 bases from V and 1 base from J, with 7 bases in between. Germline CDR1 is SGHKS and CDR2 is YYEKEE (reference sequence). This CDR3 reads CASSFGQSNQPQHF. The CDR3 bases are TGTGCCAGCAGCTTCGGTCAGAGCAATCAGCCCCAGCATTTT.

The table lists this clonotype with a few counts. The chain employs TRBV20-1 and TRBJ1-2; D is undetermined. This CDR3 contains 11 residues. Germline values: CDR1 DFQATT, CDR2 SNEGSKA (reference sequence). The ends were cut back, 5 bases at V and 10 bases at J, with 14 bases in the middle. CDR3 sequence reads: CSAPRSGDYTF. The DNA of the CDR3 is TGCAGTGCTCCTAGGTCCGGCGACTACACCTTC.

This clonotype was picked up a small number of times. The rearrangement links TRBV7-3 to TRBJ2-2, with D uncertain. The V end lost 1 base, the J end lost 8 bases, and 11 bases lay between the germline ends. The germline CDR1 and CDR2 sequences are SGHTA and FQGTGA. This CDR3 is built from 14 residues. CDR3: CASSLIPDQGELFF. As DNA, the CDR3 is TGTGCCAGCAGCTTAATCCCTGACCAAGGGGAGCTGTTTTTT.

The chain has TRBV25-1 and TRBJ1-1; D unclear. CDR1 and CDR2 (germline): MGHDK, SYGVNS. The V end lost 2 bases, the J end lost 1 base, and 8 bases lay between the germline ends. The CDR3 contains 14 residues. The CDR3 sequence is CASSEKLTNTEAFF. CDR3 coding DNA: TGTGCCAGCAGTGAAAAATTAACGAACACTGAAGCTTTCTTT.

The V call is TRBV15, the J call TRBJ2-7, with D unclear. Trimming stripped 6 bases from V and 4 bases from J, with 10 bases between. The CDR3 length is 12 residues. From germline, CDR1 is LNHNV and CDR2 YYDKDF (reference sequence). The CDR3 DNA reads as TGTGCCACCAGTTACAGCAATTACGAGCAGTACTTC. Protein product: CATSYSNYEQYF.

The chain joins TRBV12-3 or TRBV12-4 to TRBJ2-7, with a tentative D call TRBD2 (6 bases). V shed 3 bases and J shed 2 bases, with 11 bases lying between them. The CDR3 is 14 residues long. The CDR3 loop is CASSFGGSPYEQYF. The CDR3 DNA reads as TGTGCCAGCAGTTTTGGGGGGTCCCCCTACGAGCAGTACTTC.

The V call is TRBV7-6, the J call TRBJ2-7; the D is unclear. V shed 1 base and J shed 6 bases, with 16 bases lying between them. Germline CDR1 SGHVS, CDR2 FNYEAQ. The CDR3 is made up of 15 amino acids. CDR3 loop: CASSLDLDLAGEQYF. CDR3 DNA sequence: TGTGCCAGCAGCTTAGACCTCGATCTGGCCGGCGAGCAGTACTTC.

This clonotype rates as medium-sized. Here the CDR3 DNA reads TGCAGTGCTAGTCTAGGGGACAGGATCGATGGCTACACCTTC. This translates into CSASLGDRIDGYTF. This chain joins TRBV20-1 and TRBJ1-2, with 8 bases fitting TRBD1. This CDR3 comprises 14 residues. V lost 3 bases, J lost 6 bases, and 9 bases stayed unmatched. Germline CDR1 reads DFQATT; CDR2 reads SNEGSKA (reference sequence).

The CDR3 reads CSAKNYNEQFF. The CDR3 nucleotides read TGCAGTGCTAAAAATTACAATGAGCAGTTCTTC. The V and J genes are TRBV20-1 and TRBJ2-1, with no clear D. CDR1 and CDR2 (germline): DFQATT, SNEGSKA (reference sequence). CDR3 size: 11 residues. The ends were cut back, 4 bases at V and 4 bases at J, with 5 bases in the middle.

The chain combines TRBV20-1 with TRBJ2-6, with 14 bases aligning to TRBD2. Germline V gives CDR1 DFQATT, CDR2 SNEGSKA (reference sequence). The V and J ends lost 3 bases and 4 bases, in that order; junction bases with no gene match: 5. There are 17 residues in the CDR3. CDR3 sequence (DNA): TGCAGTGCTAGGGGACTAGCGGGAGTTCGGGGGGCCAACGTCCTGACTTTC. Residues: CSARGLAGVRGANVLTF.

The rearrangement uses TRBV6-1 and TRBJ1-2; D perhaps matches TRBD1 (5 bases). Looked up from germline, CDR1 is MNHNS and CDR2 is SASEGT. The V gene lost 8 bases and the J gene lost 4 bases, with 11 bases spanning the gap. CDR3 length equals 12 residues. The DNA for the CDR3 is TGTGCCAGCCAGAGAGGGACCTATGGCTACACCTTC. Amino acid sequence: CASQRGTYGYTF.

The V call is TRBV6-2 or TRBV6-3, the J call TRBJ2-3; 9 positions agree with TRBD2. The germline V gene encodes CDR1 MNHEY and CDR2 SVGEGT. The CDR3 contains 14 residues. Trimming cost V 5 bases and J 0 bases; bases outside gene matches: 0. The CDR3 DNA reads as TGTGCCAGCAGTACTAGCGGGAGCACAGATACGCAGTATTTT. Translating it yields CASSTSGSTDTQYF.

Written as DNA, the CDR3 is TGTGCCAGCAGCCACGACCGATACAGGGAATCCGAGCAGTACTTC. Residues: CASSHDRYRESEQYF. The chain recombines TRBV7-9 with TRBJ2-7; tentative D call: TRBD1 (6 bases). The ends were cut back, 5 bases at V and 6 bases at J, with 20 bases in the middle. This CDR3 has 15 amino acids. CDR1 is SEHNR, CDR2 FQNEAQ, per germline (reference sequence).

This clonotype was seen just once. The chain uses TRBV27 and TRBJ2-3; 9 nucleotides match TRBD2. The V gene's germline CDR1 is MNHEY and CDR2 SMNVEV (reference sequence). The CDR3 has 17 residues. The V segment lost 0 bases and the J segment 2 bases; nucleotides outside the gene matches: 6. CDR3 bases: TGTGCCAGCAGTTTATCTTCGGCGGGAGGGTTCACAGATACGCAGTATTTT. Translation: CASSLSSAGGFTDTQYF.